This TCR beta chain was captured by sequencing in a study of regulatory T cells in long-lasting Graves disease. In this sample, this clonotype turned up a few times. Time point denoted: newly diagnosed GD, antithyroid drugs for less than 3 months. After RNA was extracted from PBMCs, the TCR library was made from it. This CDR3 is 16 amino acids long. In germline, CDR1 is LNHNV, CDR2 YYDKDF (reference sequence). V was pared by 0 bases and J by 4 bases, with 3 bases of the junction left unmatched. CDR3 regions were amplified by Arm-PCR using iRepertoire HTBI primers to build TCR beta libraries. TCRdb reprocessed the multiplex PCR reads with MiXCR, giving one entry per CDR3 protein. The sample shows 550,000 to 650,000 distinct CDR3 sequences, about 15% of them seen only once. The data also belong to a second study, concerning T cells in Graves' hyperthyroidism and ophthalmopathy. That study reports: The study left out patients who had uncontrolled infection, other autoimmune disease, pregnancy or lactation. The study used the HTBI primer set for a first-round RT-PCR of the TCR CDR3.

The sequencing used peripheral blood mononuclear cells (PBMCs), collected at new diagnosis, from a patient treated with antithyroid drugs. The chain employs TRBV15 and TRBJ2-6; 7 positions match TRBD1. This receptor was identified in a man between 18 and 35 years old with Graves disease. CDR3 sequence reads: CATSRETGLGANVLTF. The CDR3 bases are TGTGCCACCAGCAGAGAGACAGGGTTAGGGGCCAACGTCCTGACTTTC.